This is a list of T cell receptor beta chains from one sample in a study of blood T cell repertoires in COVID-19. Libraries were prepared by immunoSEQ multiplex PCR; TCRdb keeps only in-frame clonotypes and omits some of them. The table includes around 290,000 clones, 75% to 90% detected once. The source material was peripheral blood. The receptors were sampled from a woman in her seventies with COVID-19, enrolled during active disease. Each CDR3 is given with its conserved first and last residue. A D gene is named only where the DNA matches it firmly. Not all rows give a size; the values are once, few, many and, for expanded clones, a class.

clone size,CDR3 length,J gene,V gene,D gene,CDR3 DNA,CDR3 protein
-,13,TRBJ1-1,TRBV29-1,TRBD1,TGCAGCGCATCGGGACAGAAGGACACTGAAGCTTTCTTT,CSASGQKDTEAFF
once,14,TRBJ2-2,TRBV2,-,TGTGCCAGCAAGGGGGGGATAACCACCGGGGAGCTGTTTTTT,CASKGGITTGELFF
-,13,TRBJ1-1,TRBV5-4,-,TGTGCCAGCAGCTTCAGGGGTAACACTGAAGCTTTCTTT,CASSFRGNTEAFF
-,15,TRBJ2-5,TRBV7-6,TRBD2,TGTGCCAGCAGCCGAACGACTAGCGGGGCGGAGACCCAGTACTTC,CASSRTTSGAETQYF
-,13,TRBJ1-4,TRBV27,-,TGTGCCAGCGGAGGGAATCAGGGTGAAAAACTGTTTTTT,CASGGNQGEKLFF
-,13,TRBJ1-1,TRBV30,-,TGTGCCTGGAGCGGGGGGCTATACACTGAAGCTTTCTTT,CAWSGGLYTEAFF
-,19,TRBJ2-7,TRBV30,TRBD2,TGTGCCTGGAGTGTAATGAGACTAGCGGGGAAAACCCTCAAGTACGAGCAGTACTTC,CAWSVMRLAGKTLKYEQYF
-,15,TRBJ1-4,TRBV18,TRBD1,TGTGCCAGCTCACCCGGGACAGGATTAAATGAAAAACTGTTTTTT,CASSPGTGLNEKLFF
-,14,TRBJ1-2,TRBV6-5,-,TGTGCCAGCAGCCTTTCCCGTGGCAACTATGGCTACACCTTC,CASSLSRGNYGYTF
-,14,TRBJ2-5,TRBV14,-,TGTGCCAGCAGCCCGGGGAGCATTCACGAGACCCAGTACTTC,CASSPGSIHETQYF
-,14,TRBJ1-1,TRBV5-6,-,TGTGCCAGCAGCTTGTTAGAGCCAAACACTGAAGCTTTCTTT,CASSLLEPNTEAFF
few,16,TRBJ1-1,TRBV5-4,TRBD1,TGTGCCAGCAGCGCCATGCAGACAGGGGTGTACACTGAAGCTTTCTTT,CASSAMQTGVYTEAFF
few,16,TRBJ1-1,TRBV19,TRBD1,TGTGCCAGTAGGCCAGGGACAGGGGGCTTGAGCACTGAAGCTTTCTTT,CASRPGTGGLSTEAFF
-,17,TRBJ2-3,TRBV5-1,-,TGCGCCAGCAGCTTGGTTCCCTACAGGGGGGGAACAGATACGCAGTATTTT,CASSLVPYRGGTDTQYF
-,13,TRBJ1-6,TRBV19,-,TGTGCCAGTAGTATCTATACAGACTCACCCCTCCACTTT,CASSIYTDSPLHF
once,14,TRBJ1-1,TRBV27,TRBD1,TGTGCCAGCAGTTTATATGGACAGGGGACTGAAGCTTTCTTT,CASSLYGQGTEAFF
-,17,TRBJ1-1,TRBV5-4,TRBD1,TGTGCCAGCAGCCCAACAGGGGGCGAGGATCACAACACTGAAGCTTTCTTT,CASSPTGGEDHNTEAFF
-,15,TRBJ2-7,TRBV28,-,TGTGCCAGCAGTTTACCGGGGTTGCTTTCCTACGAGCAGTACTTC,CASSLPGLLSYEQYF
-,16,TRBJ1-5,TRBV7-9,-,TGTGCCAGCAGCTTGGGTACCGGGGTTAGCAATCAGCCCCAGCATTTT,CASSLGTGVSNQPQHF
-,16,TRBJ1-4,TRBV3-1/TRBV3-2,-,TGTGCCAGCAGCCAAGCGGTCAGGCAACATAATGAAAAACTGTTTTTT,CASSQAVRQHNEKLFF
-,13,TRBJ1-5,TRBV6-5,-,TGTGCCAGCAGTCCGGTCCCAAATCAGCCCCAGCATTTT,CASSPVPNQPQHF
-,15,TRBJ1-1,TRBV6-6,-,TGTGCCAGCAGCCCCTTTGAGCCCGAAGCCACTGAAGCTTTCTTT,CASSPFEPEATEAFF
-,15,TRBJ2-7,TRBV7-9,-,TGTGCCAGCGCATTCCCTGGACTCGACAGGCCCCTCCAGTACTTC,CASAFPGLDRPLQYF
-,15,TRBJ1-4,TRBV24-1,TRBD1,TGTGCCACCAGTGATACCGGGACAGGGGGAGAAAAACTGTTTTTT,CATSDTGTGGEKLFF
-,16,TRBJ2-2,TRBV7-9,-,TGTGCCAGCAGCTTAGGGTCAGGGGAGAACACCGGGGAGCTGTTTTTT,CASSLGSGENTGELFF
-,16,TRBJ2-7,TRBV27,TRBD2,TGTGCCAGCAGTTTATCAGCTAGCGGGGCCTCCTACGAGCAGTACTTC,CASSLSASGASYEQYF
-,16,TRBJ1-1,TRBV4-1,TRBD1,TGCGCCAGCAGCGCCCAGGACAGGGGGAGGAACACTGAAGCTTTCTTT,CASSAQDRGRNTEAFF
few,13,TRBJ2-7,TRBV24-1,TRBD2,TGTGCCACCAGTGATACGGGACTAGCGGAGCAGTACTTC,CATSDTGLAEQYF
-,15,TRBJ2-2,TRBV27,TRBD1,TGTGCCAGCAGTCCGTATGGACAGGGGGCCGGGGAGCTGTTTTTT,CASSPYGQGAGELFF
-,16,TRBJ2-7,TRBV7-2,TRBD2,TGTGCCAGCAGCTTAAATACCGGGGTAGGCGGGGGAGAGCAGTACTTC,CASSLNTGVGGGEQYF
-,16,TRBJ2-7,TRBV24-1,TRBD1,TGTGCCACCAGTGACCCTCGGACAGGTCTAAGTAGCGAGCAGTACTTC,CATSDPRTGLSSEQYF
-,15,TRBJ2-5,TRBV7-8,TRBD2,TGTGCCAGCAGCCCTAGCGGGGGGGCGGGGGAGACCCAGTACTTC,CASSPSGGAGETQYF
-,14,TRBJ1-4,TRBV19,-,TGTGCCAGTAGGATAAACCGGGTCGGAGAAAAACTGTTTTTT,CASRINRVGEKLFF
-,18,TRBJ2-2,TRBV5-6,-,TGTGCCAGCAGCAAACAAGGGGGACACACGCGTCCCCCCGGGGAGCTGTTTTTT,CASSKQGGHTRPPGELFF
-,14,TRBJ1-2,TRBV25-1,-,TGTGCCAGCAGTGAAGCGCCAACTACCTATGGCTACACCTTC,CASSEAPTTYGYTF
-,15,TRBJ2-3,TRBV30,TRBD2,TGTGCCTGGAGTGAGCTAGCGGGGACCACAGATACGCAGTATTTT,CAWSELAGTTDTQYF
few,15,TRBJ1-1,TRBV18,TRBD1,TGTGCCAGCTCAGCTGACAGGGCGGCGAACACTGAAGCTTTCTTT,CASSADRAANTEAFF
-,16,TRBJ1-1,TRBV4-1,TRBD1,TGCGCCAGCAGCCAGACGTCCGGGACAGGGCTCACTGAAGCTTTCTTT,CASSQTSGTGLTEAFF
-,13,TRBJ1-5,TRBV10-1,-,TGCGCCAGCAGTGAGGGAGTGAATCAGCCCCAGCATTTT,CASSEGVNQPQHF
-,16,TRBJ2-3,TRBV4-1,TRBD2,TGCGCCAGCAGCCATACTAGCGGGGGGGCCGGAGATACGCAGTATTTT,CASSHTSGGAGDTQYF
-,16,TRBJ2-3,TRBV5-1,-,TGCGCCAGCAGTTACAGCCTCGGGGGTGGCACAGATACGCAGTATTTT,CASSYSLGGGTDTQYF
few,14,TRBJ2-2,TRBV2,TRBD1,TGTGCCAGCCGGGACAGGATCAACACCGGGGAGCTGTTTTTT,CASRDRINTGELFF
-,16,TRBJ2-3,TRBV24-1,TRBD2,TGTGCCACCAGTGATAGGACTAGCGGGGGCGCGAATACGCAGTATTTT,CATSDRTSGGANTQYF
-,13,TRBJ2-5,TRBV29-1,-,TGCAGCGTTGAAGCTAGTAACGAAGAGACCCAGTACTTC,CSVEASNEETQYF
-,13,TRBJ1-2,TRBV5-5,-,TGTGCCAGCAGCCCACAGGGTTATGGTGGCTACACCTTC,CASSPQGYGGYTF
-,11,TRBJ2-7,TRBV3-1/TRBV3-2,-,TGTGCCAGCAGGCGAGGGTACGAGCAGTACTTC,CASRRGYEQYF